The 7 T cell receptor beta chains below all came from one sample that was sequenced in a study of T-cell reconstitution after alpha-beta-depleted transplantation in children. Unique molecular identifiers tagged the TCRbeta library. MiXCR, run by TCRdb on the PCR reads, gives a single entry per CDR3 protein. The sample carries 300,000 to 400,000 distinct CDR3 sequences, about an eighth recorded once. The material sequenced was PBMCs, taken from the stem cell graft. The receptors stem from a human donor who donated a stem cell graft to a child with Fanconi anemia.

Only a few counts were recorded for this clonotype. A read error may account for a junction end that differs from germline. This sequence joins TRBV11-2 and TRBJ1-1; perhaps TRBD1 as D (6 bases). The germline V gene encodes CDR1 SGHAT and CDR2 FQNNGV. The CDR3 spans 13 residues. Here the CDR3 reads CASSIYRDLNEDF. CDR3 in DNA: TGTGCCAGCAGCATCTACAGGGACCTCAACGAGGATTTT.

The CDR3 here is CSVEQGLWAFF. The CDR3 DNA reads as TGCAGCGTTGAACAGGGACTCTGGGCTTTCTTT. V is TRBV29-1 and J is TRBJ1-1, with a possible D match to TRBD1 (5 bases). The CDR3 has 11 amino acids. Trimming pared 2 bases from V and 11 bases from J, leaving 12 bases between. CDR1 SQVTM and CDR2 ANQGSEA come from the germline V gene.

V gene TRBV29-1 combines with J gene TRBJ2-7; perhaps TRBD2 as D (5 bases). Germline loops: CDR1 SQVTM, CDR2 ANQGSEA. V lost 3 bases, J lost 4 bases, and 13 bases lay in between. The CDR3 consists of 13 residues. The CDR3: CSVETGSRYEQYF. CDR3 DNA sequence: TGCAGCGTTGAGACGGGATCGAGGTACGAGCAGTACTTC.

This clonotype was seen only a few times. The chain recombines TRBV19 with TRBJ2-1; no firm D call. The germline CDR1 and CDR2 sequences are LNHDA and SQIVND (reference sequence). Deletions cut 4 bases from V and 8 bases from J, with 9 bases between. The CDR3 has 12 amino acids. CDR3 nucleotide sequence: TGTGCCAGTAGTAAATACAGCGATGAGCAGTTCTTC. Encoded protein: CASSKYSDEQFF.

The chain combines TRBV29-1 with TRBJ2-1; D gene ambiguous. Germline lookup yields CDR1 SQVTM and CDR2 ANQGSEA. The V end lost 2 bases, the J end lost 1 base, and 9 bases lay between the germline ends. The CDR3 runs to 14 residues. CDR3 protein: CSVEKAESYNEQFF. Here the CDR3 DNA reads TGCAGCGTTGAAAAGGCCGAATCCTACAATGAGCAGTTCTTC.

This chain connects TRBV11-2 to TRBJ2-1; no clear D gene. Trimming removed 5 bases from V and 0 bases from J, with 14 bases in between. CDR1 and CDR2 from the germline V gene are SGHAT and FQNNGV. This CDR3 is built from 16 residues. In DNA, the CDR3 is TGTGCCAGCAGCATTCGGACGGAGCCCTCCTACAATGAGCAGTTCTTC. Translation: CASSIRTEPSYNEQFF.

Ten or more counts support this clonotype. The V and J genes are TRBV7-9 and TRBJ1-1; D ambiguous. Germline values: CDR1 SEHNR, CDR2 FQNEAQ (reference sequence). The CDR3 runs 17 residues. Trimming took off 1 base at V and 0 bases at J, with 15 bases between the two ends. CDR3 in DNA: TGTGCCAGCAGCTTAGATCAGACGGCTGGCATGAACACTGAAGCTTTCTTT. Protein sequence: CASSLDQTAGMNTEAFF.